The 9 T cell receptor beta chains below come from one sample, sequenced in a study of circulating CD8 cells and anti-PD-1 response in melanoma. From live CD3+CD8+TCRalphabeta+ cells, four PD-1 and/or TIGIT subsets were sorted. TCR libraries were prepared from approximately 15 ng of total RNA with the QIAseq Immune Repertoire TCR panel. TCRdb reanalysed the reads using MiXCR and keeps one entry per CDR3 protein. The sample has about 340 distinct CDR3 sequences, under 8.5% seen once. The sequencing here drew on CD8+ T cells from PBMCs, taken at baseline or after one month of anti-PD-1 therapy (not recorded which). The source of these receptors is a human donor with melanoma.

With regard to this clonotype: The missing conserved phenylalanine or tryptophan at the end of this CDR3 makes a read error likely. The V call is TRBV19, the J call TRBJ2-3; a weak D match, TRBD1 (5 bases). The germline V and J ends were trimmed by 2 bases and 4 bases, with 10 bases remaining between them. From germline, CDR1 is LNHDA and CDR2 SQIVND (reference sequence). There are 14 residues in the CDR3. CDR3 in DNA: TGTGCCAGTAGTATACTCCAGGGCCCAGATACGCAGTATCTT. It translates to CASSILQGPDTQYL.

The table lists this clonotype with a few counts. The rearrangement uses TRBV30 and TRBJ2-7; D is unclear. Trimming cost V 5 bases and J 2 bases, with 10 bases left between them. The CDR3 is made up of 12 amino acids. Germline V gene lookup returns CDR1 GTSNPN and CDR2 SVGIG (reference sequence). Here the CDR3 DNA reads TGTGCCTGGTGGGCTGTCCCCTACGAGCAGTACTTC. It is translated as CAWWAVPYEQYF.

The rearrangement uses TRBV11-3 and TRBJ2-7, with D possibly matching TRBD1 (6 bases). V gave up 6 bases and J gave up 0 bases, with 18 bases separating them. CDR1 is SGHNT and CDR2 is YENEEA in the germline V gene. The CDR3 covers 16 residues. CDR3: CASSSRTGTPSYEQYF. The CDR3 DNA follows: TGTGCCAGCAGTTCACGAACCGGGACACCCTCCTACGAGCAGTACTTC. The full variable domain, its missing parts supplied by reference TRBV11-3 and TRBJ2-7, is EAGVVQSPRYKIIEKKQPVAFWCNPISGHNTLYWYLQNLGQGPELLIRYENEEAVDDSQLPKDRFSAERLKGVDSTLKIQPAELGDSAVYLCASSSRTGTPSYEQYFGPGTRLTVT.

The chain is built from TRBV11-2 and TRBJ2-5; 10 bases map to TRBD1. The CDR3 has 17 residues. The germline gives CDR1 SGHAT, CDR2 FQNNGV. The V and J ends lost 5 bases and 4 bases, in that order; junction bases with no gene match: 13. This CDR3 is CASSPIRPGQGTETQYF. CDR3 sequence (DNA): TGTGCCAGCAGCCCGATCCGCCCGGGACAGGGGACAGAGACCCAGTACTTC.

By share, this clonotype counts as medium-sized. The chain uses TRBV6-4 and TRBJ1-2; perhaps TRBD1 as D (6 bases). Germline V gene lookup returns CDR1 MRHNA and CDR2 SNTAGT. Trimming cost V 5 bases and J 2 bases, with 6 bases left between them. This CDR3 region has 12 residues. The CDR3 reads CASSQGNYGYTF. The CDR3 DNA follows: TGTGCCAGCAGTCAGGGGAACTATGGCTACACCTTC.

By its share, this clonotype is large. The V gene is TRBV27, the J gene TRBJ2-7; 7 nucleotides line up with TRBD1. Losses at the gene ends were 6 bases for V and 0 bases for J; bases not matched to a gene: 8. The CDR3 contains 15 residues. From germline, CDR1 is MNHEY and CDR2 SMNVEV (reference sequence). CDR3 sequence reads: CASSRDREFSYEQYF. In nucleotides, the CDR3 is TGTGCCAGCAGCCGAGACAGGGAATTCTCCTACGAGCAGTACTTC.

This clonotype is deemed large. The rearrangement links TRBV2 to TRBJ2-7; TRBD2 is a possible D gene (6 bases). The CDR3 is made up of 15 amino acids. The V end was cut by 5 bases, the J end by 0 bases, with 14 bases between. Germline assignment: CDR1 SNHLY and CDR2 FYNNEI. The CDR3 bases are TGTGCCAGCAGTAGGGACTCCTCGAGCTCCTACGAGCAGTACTTC. Translation: CASSRDSSSSYEQYF. Filled out from reference TRBV2 and TRBJ2-7, the complete variable domain reads EPEVTQTPSHQVTQMGQEVILRCVPISNHLYFYWYRQILGQKVEFLVSFYNNEISEKSEIFDDQFSVERPDGSNFTLKIRSTKLEDSAMYFCASSRDSSSSYEQYFGPGTRLTVT.

Notes on this clonotype: A read error may be the cause here, since a much bigger clone is one base away. CDR3 protein: CASSFRGQFF. CDR3 bases: TGTGCCAGCAGTTTCCGGGGGCAGTTCTTC. V and J are TRBV28 and TRBJ2-1, with a weak D call TRBD2 (5 bases). The germline CDR1 and CDR2 sequences are MDHEN and SYDVKM. V lost 3 bases to trimming and J lost 12 bases, with 6 bases between them. This CDR3 contains 10 residues. The variable domain in full, completed from reference TRBV28 and TRBJ2-1, reads DVKVTQSSRYLVKRTGEKVFLECVQDMDHENMFWYRQDPGLGLRLIYFSYDVKMKEKGDIPEGYSVSREKKERFSLILESASTNQTSMYLCASSFRGQFFGPGTRLTVL.

Sample share makes this clonotype large. The V call is TRBV25-1, the J call TRBJ2-7; D may match TRBD1 or TRBD2 (5 bases each). V was cut by 4 bases and J by 2 bases, with 15 bases left in between. Germline V gene lookup returns CDR1 MGHDK and CDR2 SYGVNS. There are 15 residues in the CDR3. This CDR3 reads CASSATGTRPYEQYF. For the CDR3, the DNA is TGTGCCAGCAGTGCAACCGGGACGCGTCCCTACGAGCAGTACTTC.